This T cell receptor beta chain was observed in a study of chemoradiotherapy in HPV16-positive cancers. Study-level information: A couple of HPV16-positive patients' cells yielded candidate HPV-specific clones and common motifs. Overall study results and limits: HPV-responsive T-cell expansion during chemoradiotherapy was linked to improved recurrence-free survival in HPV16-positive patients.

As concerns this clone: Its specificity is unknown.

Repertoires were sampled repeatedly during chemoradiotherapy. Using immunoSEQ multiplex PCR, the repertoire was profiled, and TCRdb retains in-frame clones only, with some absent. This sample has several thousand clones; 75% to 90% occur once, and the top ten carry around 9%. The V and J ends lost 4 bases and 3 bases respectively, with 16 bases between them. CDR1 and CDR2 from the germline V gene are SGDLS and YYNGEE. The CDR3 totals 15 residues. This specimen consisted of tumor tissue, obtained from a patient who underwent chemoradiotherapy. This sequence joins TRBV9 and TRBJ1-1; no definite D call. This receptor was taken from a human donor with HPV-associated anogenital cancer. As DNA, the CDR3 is TGTGCCAGCAGCCGTGAGGCCCAGCGGGACACTGAAGCTTTCTTT. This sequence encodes CASSREAQRDTEAFF.